The next 31 T cell receptor beta chains were all read from a single sample in a study of T cells in women clearing cervical HPV infection. Profiling relied on immunoSEQ multiplex PCR, and the TCRdb table lists in-frame clones only, not all of them. The listing contains 19,000 or so clones. Sequenced input: blood buffy coat. Source of these receptors: a woman between 18 and 69 years old with a cervical HPV16 infection that either progressed to CIN3+ or cleared (not recorded which).

With regard to this clone: The read halts 3 residues ahead of the CDR3 end, with the missing end drawn from the germline J gene. V usage is TRBV19 and J usage is TRBJ2-7; D perhaps matches TRBD2 (5 bases). Trimming took off 9 bases at V and 3 bases at J, with 15 bases between the two ends. Looked up from germline, CDR1 is LNHDA and CDR2 is SQIVND (reference sequence). The CDR3 runs 13 residues. The CDR3 sequence is CASAAGLHYEQYF. The sequenced CDR3 bases are TGTGCCAGCGCCGCGGGCCTCCACTACGAG.

In the case of this clone: The sequenced fragment ends 3 residues before the CDR3 boundary, so the rest is inferred from the germline J gene. The chain employs TRBV7-3 and TRBJ1-1; 8 positions match TRBD1. The V gene's germline CDR1 is SGHTA and CDR2 FQGTGA. Trimming took 3 bases from V and 7 from J; bases not matched to a gene: 4. The CDR3 runs to 13 residues. The CDR3 sequence is CASSFGQGLEAFF. Partial CDR3 DNA: TGTGCCAGCAGCTTTGGACAGGGCCTTGAA.

To note about this clone: The read falls 3 residues short of the CDR3 end, and the missing part is taken from the germline J gene. The V and J genes are TRBV7-9 and TRBJ1-2, with a tentative D call TRBD1 (5 bases). Germline-derived CDR1 and CDR2 are SEHNR and FQNEAQ (reference sequence). V was clipped by 5 bases and J by 2 bases, with 15 bases between them. This CDR3 region has 15 residues. This chain's CDR3 is CASSPSEGLNYGYTF. Incomplete CDR3 DNA: TGTGCCAGCAGCCCAAGTGAGGGACTAAACTATGGC.

CDR3 DNA (partial): TGTGCCAGCAGACGGACTAGCGGGGAATACAATGAG. Translated: CASRRTSGEYNE. The full CDR3 reads CASRRTSGEYNEQFF. The chain uses TRBV7-9 and TRBJ2-1, with 12 bases that match TRBD2. The sequence runs out 3 residues before the end of the CDR3; the remainder is reconstructed from the germline J gene. Germline loops: CDR1 SEHNR, CDR2 FQNEAQ (reference sequence). V gave up 6 bases and J gave up 4 bases; unmatched junction bases: 4. This CDR3 spans 15 amino acids.

A note on this clone: The read ends 3 residues early relative to the CDR3; the germline J gene fills the gap. The chain carries TRBV18 and TRBJ1-2, with 7 nucleotides matching TRBD1. V gave up 5 bases and J gave up 6 bases; unmatched junction bases: 12. Germline-derived CDR1 and CDR2 are KGHSH and LQKENI. This CDR3 contains 15 residues. The sequenced part of the CDR3 DNA is TGTGCCAGCTCATTCCGACAGGGAGGTTTCGATGGC. It codes for CASSFRQGGFDG. In full, the CDR3 is CASSFRQGGFDGYTF.

Notes on this clone: The sequence runs out 3 residues before the end of the CDR3; the remainder is reconstructed from the germline J gene. This chain connects TRBV5-1 to TRBJ1-1, with 7 bases identical to TRBD1. CDR1 is SGHRS, CDR2 YFSETQ, per germline. CDR3 size: 14 residues. The trim removed 0 bases at V and 7 bases at J, leaving 6 bases unmatched. The DNA read from the CDR3 is TGCGCCAGCAGCTTGGCGACAGGGTCAGGTGAA. Translated: CASSLATGSGE. In full, the CDR3 is CASSLATGSGEAFF.

A remark on this clone: Read coverage stops 3 residues before the CDR3 terminus; the germline J gene supplies the remainder. V is TRBV7-9 and J is TRBJ1-2; D perhaps matches TRBD1 (6 bases). The V and J ends lost 3 bases and 0 bases respectively, with 11 bases between them. This CDR3 is built from 15 residues. Germline loops: CDR1 SEHNR, CDR2 FQNEAQ (reference sequence). The CDR3: CASSFTGGANYGYTF. The part of the CDR3 DNA that was read is TGTGCCAGCAGCTTTACGGGGGGCGCTAACTATGGC.

For this clone: The read ends 3 residues early relative to the CDR3; the germline J gene fills the gap. This chain uses TRBV20-1 with TRBJ1-2; D perhaps matches TRBD1 (6 bases). This CDR3 region has 14 residues. Trimming stripped 6 bases from V and 4 bases from J, with 18 bases between. CDR1 DFQATT and CDR2 SNEGSKA come from the germline V gene (reference sequence). CDR3 DNA (partial): TGCAGTGCCAAGATCGGACAGTCCGCCTATGGC. Protein sequence: CSAKIGQSAYG. The whole CDR3 protein reads CSAKIGQSAYGYTF.

About this clone itself: The CDR3 end is not reached by the read, which stops 3 residues before it; the germline J gene fills it in. The rearrangement links TRBV7-8 to TRBJ2-1, with 9 bases identical to TRBD2. Trimming took 5 bases from V and 4 from J; bases not matched to a gene: 12. The CDR3 has 17 amino acids. Looked up from germline, CDR1 is SGHVS and CDR2 is FQNEAQ. CDR3 bases read: TGTGCCAGCAGCCGTATGAAACGGCGGGGGGGTTACAATGAG. Its translation: CASSRMKRRGGYNE. The whole CDR3 is CASSRMKRRGGYNEQFF.

About this clone: Coverage ceases 3 residues before the CDR3 finishes, and the germline J gene fills in the end. The V call is TRBV5-1, the J call TRBJ1-4; D remains ambiguous. Trimming stripped 0 bases from V and 0 bases from J, with 6 bases between. The CDR3 loop spans 15 amino acids. Germline assignment: CDR1 SGHRS and CDR2 YFSETQ. This chain's CDR3 is CASSLEAATNEKLFF. The sequenced part of the CDR3 DNA is TGCGCCAGCAGCTTGGAGGCAGCAACTAATGAAAAA.

A note on this clone: Coverage ceases 3 residues before the CDR3 finishes, and the germline J gene fills in the end. V usage is TRBV20-1 and J usage is TRBJ1-1; D uncertain. There are 11 residues in the CDR3. The ends were cut back, 5 bases at V and 0 bases at J, with 4 bases in the middle. Germline CDR1 is DFQATT and CDR2 is SNEGSKA (reference sequence). The covered CDR3 bases are TGCAGTGCTCACATGAACACTGAA. As protein: CSAHMNTE. The entire CDR3 sequence reads CSAHMNTEAFF.

The CDR3 loop reads CASSAYREWTYGYTF. The sequenced part of the CDR3 DNA is TGTGCCAGCAGTGCATACAGGGAGTGGACCTATGGC. The V gene is TRBV6-1, the J gene TRBJ1-2, with TRBD1 as a possible D gene (6 bases). The CDR3 extends 3 residues past the end of the read, so its final part is completed from the germline J gene. This CDR3 is built from 15 residues. CDR1 is MNHNS and CDR2 is SASEGT in the germline V gene. Trimming left V 4 bases short and J 4 bases short, with 16 bases between.

As to this clone: The read ends 3 residues before the CDR3 terminus; that terminus is restored from the germline J gene. The chain couples TRBV7-2 to TRBJ2-7; TRBD1 aligns across 9 bases. Germline values: CDR1 SGHTA, CDR2 FQGNSA. V gave up 3 bases and J gave up 3 bases; unmatched junction bases: 6. The CDR3 sequence is 15 residues long. The CDR3 is CASSFTTGGNYEQYF. The part of the CDR3 DNA that was read is TGTGCCAGCAGCTTCACTACAGGGGGCAACTACGAG.

Comments on this clone: The CDR3 goes on 3 residues after the read ends, and that part is filled in from the germline J gene. The genes are TRBV19 and TRBJ2-7, with 9 nucleotides matching TRBD1. Germline-derived CDR1 and CDR2 are LNHDA and SQIVND (reference sequence). CDR3 length: 16 residues. Trimming at V came to 3 bases and at J to 5 bases, leaving 11 bases not matched to a gene. CDR3 DNA, as far as it was read: TGTGCCAGTAGTATGTCAGGGACAGGGTTCTACCACGAG. Translation: CASSMSGTGFYHE. The full-length CDR3 reads as CASSMSGTGFYHEQYF.

A word on this clone: The CDR3 extends 3 residues past the end of the read, so its final part is completed from the germline J gene. The chain carries TRBV5-1 and TRBJ2-3, with 10 bases matching TRBD2. V gave up 0 bases and J gave up 0 bases; unmatched junction bases: 7. The CDR3 covers 18 residues. Per germline, CDR1 SGHRS and CDR2 YFSETQ. Partial CDR3 DNA: TGCGCCAGCAGCTTGGGGGGCCTAGCGGGGGAGAGCACAGATACG. Translating it yields CASSLGGLAGESTDT. The full CDR3 protein is CASSLGGLAGESTDTQYF.

Notes on this clone: The DNA ends 3 residues before the CDR3 does, and the rest of the CDR3 is filled in from the germline J gene. This chain links TRBV20-1 with TRBJ1-2, with TRBD1 matching over 7 bases. J gave up 7 bases and V 6 bases, and 11 bases lay outside the gene matches. This CDR3 has 13 residues. The V gene's germline CDR1 is DFQATT and CDR2 SNEGSKA (reference sequence). The CDR3 is CSARPTGLTGYTF. CDR3 DNA (partial): TGCAGTGCCAGACCGACAGGGTTGACTGGC.

On this clone itself: The CDR3 end is not reached by the read, which stops 3 residues before it; the germline J gene fills it in. The chain recombines TRBV29-1 with TRBJ1-6; 7 bases are shared with TRBD1. CDR1 and CDR2 from the germline V gene are SQVTM and ANQGSEA. V trimming: 7 bases; J trimming: 7 bases; junction bases outside the gene matches: 7. CDR3 length equals 13 residues. CDR3 in amino acids: CSAMTGSNSPLHF. CDR3 bases read: TGCAGCGCTATGACAGGGTCAAATTCACCC.

For this clone: Read sequence stops 3 residues before the CDR3 end, and the germline J gene provides the missing end. The chain recombines TRBV5-4 with TRBJ1-1; TRBD1 matches at 7 bases. CDR3 length: 14 amino acids. V lost 3 bases and J lost 3; bases outside the gene matches: 5. Looked up from germline, CDR1 is SGHNT and CDR2 is YYREEE (reference sequence). The CDR3 loop is CASSSQGVYTEAFF. The DNA read from the CDR3 is TGTGCCAGCAGCTCTCAGGGGGTTTACACTGAA.

On this clone itself: The read stops 3 residues short of the end of the CDR3; the missing end is completed from the germline J gene. The chain is built from TRBV7-9 and TRBJ2-5; perhaps TRBD1 as D (5 bases). CDR3 length: 14 amino acids. The ends were cut back, 1 base at V and 2 bases at J, with 8 bases in the middle. CDR1 and CDR2 from the germline V gene are SEHNR and FQNEAQ (reference sequence). The CDR3 bases that were read are TGTGCCAGCAGCTTAGGGGCAGGGCAAGAGACC. It translates to CASSLGAGQET. The entire CDR3 is CASSLGAGQETQYF.

Of note for this clone: The sequence runs out 3 residues before the end of the CDR3; the remainder is reconstructed from the germline J gene. This sequence joins TRBV6-2 or TRBV6-3 and TRBJ2-1; no clear D. CDR1 and CDR2 from the germline V gene are MNHEY and SVGEGT. The ends were cut back, 7 bases at V and 3 bases at J, with 7 bases in the middle. The CDR3 is 12 amino acids. This CDR3 reads CASNGGYNEQFF. CDR3 DNA (partial): TGTGCCAGCAATGGCGGCTACAATGAG.

To note about this clone: The read comes to an end 3 residues before the CDR3 does, leaving the germline J gene to fill in the end. The V gene is TRBV3-1 (or the pseudogene TRBV3-2), the J gene TRBJ2-1; tentative D call: TRBD1 (6 bases). V was pared by 1 base and J by 4 bases, with 11 bases between. Germline V gene data show CDR1 as LGHDT and CDR2 as YNNKEL (reference sequence). This CDR3 is 15 amino acids long. The CDR3: CASSQVQGGYNEQFF. CDR3 DNA (partial): TGTGCCAGCAGCCAAGTACAGGGTGGTTACAATGAG.

For this clone: The junction differs from germline at one of its ends, possibly a read error. With the read ending 3 residues before the CDR3 end, the germline J gene is used to fill in that end. The chain joins TRBV2 to TRBJ1-6; TRBD1 might be the D (5 bases). Per the germline V gene, CDR1 is SNHLY and CDR2 is FYNNEI. CDR3 length: 14 residues. The CDR3 bases that were read are TGTGTCAGCAGTGATCAGGGAGGGAGTTCACCC. Protein: CVSSDQGGSSP. The whole CDR3 sequence is CVSSDQGGSSPLHF.

A note on this clone: The read comes to an end 3 residues before the CDR3 does, leaving the germline J gene to fill in the end. The V gene is TRBV20-1, the J gene TRBJ1-2; possibly TRBD1 for D (5 bases). Per germline, CDR1 DFQATT and CDR2 SNEGSKA (reference sequence). This CDR3 contains 13 residues. Between the trimmed V and J ends, which lost 6 bases and 3 bases, there was a span of 14 bases. The CDR3 protein is CSARRAGYYGYTF. CDR3 DNA (partial): TGCAGTGCCAGACGAGCAGGGTACTATGGC.

Notes on this clone: Coverage ceases 3 residues before the CDR3 finishes, and the germline J gene fills in the end. The chain joins TRBV20-1 to TRBJ1-1; a possible D gene is TRBD1 (6 bases). Trimming cost V 4 bases and J 1 base, with 13 bases left between them. Germline values: CDR1 DFQATT, CDR2 SNEGSKA (reference sequence). There are 14 residues in the CDR3. This CDR3 is CSATSGAWNTEAFF. The DNA read from the CDR3 is TGCAGTGCTACCTCAGGGGCGTGGAACACTGAA.

Regarding this clone: The read ends 3 residues shy of where the CDR3 ends; the end is completed using the germline J gene. The rearrangement links TRBV20-1 to TRBJ2-7; possible D gene TRBD1, 5 bases. Trimming cost V 6 bases and J 0 bases, with 18 bases left between them. The CDR3 extends over 15 amino acids. The germline V gene encodes CDR1 DFQATT and CDR2 SNEGSKA (reference sequence). The sequenced part of the CDR3 DNA is TGCAGTGCCCAAAGGGTCAGGGATAGCTCCTACGAG. Translation: CSAQRVRDSSYE. The CDR3, in full, reads CSAQRVRDSSYEQYF.

As concerns this clone: The missing CDR3 end, 3 residues past where the read stops, is filled in from the germline J gene. This chain joins TRBV20-1 and TRBJ2-5; 12 bases agree with TRBD2. CDR3 size: 14 residues. Trimming cost V 5 bases and J 6 bases; bases outside gene matches: 7. CDR1 is DFQATT, CDR2 SNEGSKA, per germline (reference sequence). The CDR3 sequence is CSAPSGGAGKTQYF. The DNA read from the CDR3 is TGCAGTGCTCCTAGCGGGGGGGCCGGGAAGACC.

Turning to this clone: Read sequence stops 3 residues before the CDR3 end, and the germline J gene provides the missing end. This sequence joins TRBV5-1 and TRBJ2-3; 12 bases are a match to TRBD1. V was pared by 0 bases and J by 5 bases, with 13 bases of the junction left unmatched. The germline V gene encodes CDR1 SGHRS and CDR2 YFSETQ. This CDR3 has 19 amino acids. The CDR3 protein is CASSLAGPGQGAQRDTQYF. CDR3 DNA, as far as it was read: TGCGCCAGCAGCTTGGCGGGACCGGGACAGGGGGCCCAGCGAGATACG.

Comment on this clone: Read sequence stops 3 residues before the CDR3 end, and the germline J gene provides the missing end. The rearrangement joins TRBV7-2 to TRBJ2-1; 8 nucleotides align to TRBD2. The CDR3 is made up of 14 amino acids. In germline, CDR1 is SGHTA, CDR2 FQGNSA. V trimming: 5 bases; J trimming: 4 bases; junction bases outside the gene matches: 4. CDR3 DNA, as far as it was read: TGTGCCAGCAGCGCGGGACTAGAATACAATGAG. This encodes CASSAGLEYNE. The whole CDR3 region reads CASSAGLEYNEQFF.

Concerning this clone itself: An end of the junction does not agree with germline; a read error may underlie this. The read comes to an end 3 residues before the CDR3 does, leaving the germline J gene to fill in the end. The chain carries TRBV4-2 and TRBJ2-1; D possibly corresponds to TRBD1 (5 bases). The CDR3 loop spans 18 amino acids. Germline lookup yields CDR1 LGHNA and CDR2 YNFKEQ. The sequenced part of the CDR3 DNA is TGCGCCAGCAGCCAAGATAATAGGGGCCCCAAAGAAAACAATGAG. Its translation: CASSQDNRGPKENNE. Given in full, the CDR3 is CASSQDNRGPKENNEQFF.

A remark on this clone: The CDR3 extends 3 residues past the end of the read, so its final part is completed from the germline J gene. The chain employs TRBV6-1 and TRBJ1-2; possible D gene TRBD1, 6 bases. The CDR3 runs 14 residues. Germline CDR1 reads MNHNS; CDR2 reads SASEGT. Trimming took off 1 base at V and 2 bases at J, with 8 bases between the two ends. The CDR3 sequence is CASSEVQGNYGYTF. Partial CDR3 DNA: TGTGCCAGCAGTGAAGTCCAGGGGAACTATGGC.

To note about this clone: The junction and the germline gene differ at one end; a read error may be behind it. The read ends 3 residues shy of where the CDR3 ends; the end is completed using the germline J gene. The V call is TRBV7-7, the J call TRBJ1-1, with a possible D match to TRBD1 (6 bases). The CDR3 covers 13 residues. The V gene's germline CDR1 is SSHAT and CDR2 FNYEAQ (reference sequence). The CDR3 here is CASSLGNRETAFF. CDR3 DNA (partial): TGTGCTAGCAGCTTAGGAAACAGGGAGACC.